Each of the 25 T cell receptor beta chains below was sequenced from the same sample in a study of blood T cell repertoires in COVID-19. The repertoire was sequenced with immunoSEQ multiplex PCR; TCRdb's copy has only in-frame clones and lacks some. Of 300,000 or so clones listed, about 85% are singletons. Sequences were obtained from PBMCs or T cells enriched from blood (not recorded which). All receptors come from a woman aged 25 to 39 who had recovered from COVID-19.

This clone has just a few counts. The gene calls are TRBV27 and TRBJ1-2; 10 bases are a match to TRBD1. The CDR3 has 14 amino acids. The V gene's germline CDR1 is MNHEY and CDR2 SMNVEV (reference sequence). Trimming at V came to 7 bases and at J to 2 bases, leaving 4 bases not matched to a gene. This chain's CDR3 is CASKTGQGNYGYTF. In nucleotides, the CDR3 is TGTGCCAGCAAAACGGGACAGGGGAACTATGGCTACACCTTC.

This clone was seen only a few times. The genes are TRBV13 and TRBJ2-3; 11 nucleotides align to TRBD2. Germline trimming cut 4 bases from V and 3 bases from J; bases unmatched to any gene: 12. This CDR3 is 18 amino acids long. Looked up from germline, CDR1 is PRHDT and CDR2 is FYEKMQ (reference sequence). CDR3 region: CASSSWGSSGGSTDTQYF. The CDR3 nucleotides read TGTGCCAGCAGCTCATGGGGTTCTAGCGGGGGGTCGACAGATACGCAGTATTTT.

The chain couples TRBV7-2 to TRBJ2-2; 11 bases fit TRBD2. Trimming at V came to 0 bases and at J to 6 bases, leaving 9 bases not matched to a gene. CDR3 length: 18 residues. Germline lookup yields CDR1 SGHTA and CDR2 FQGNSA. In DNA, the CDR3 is TGTGCCAGCAGCTTAGCGAGTCGTAGCGGGGGGGCATCCGGGGAGCTGTTTTTT. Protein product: CASSLASRSGGASGELFF.

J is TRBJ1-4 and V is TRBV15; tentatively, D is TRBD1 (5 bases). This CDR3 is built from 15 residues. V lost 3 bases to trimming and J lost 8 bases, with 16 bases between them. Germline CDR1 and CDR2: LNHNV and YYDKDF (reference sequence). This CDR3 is CATSSAGPLREKLFF. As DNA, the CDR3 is TGTGCCACCAGCAGTGCGGGGCCCCTTCGGGAAAAACTGTTTTTT.

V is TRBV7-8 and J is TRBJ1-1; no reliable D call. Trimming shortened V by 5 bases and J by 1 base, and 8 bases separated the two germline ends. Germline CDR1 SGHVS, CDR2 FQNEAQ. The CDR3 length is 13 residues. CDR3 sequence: CASSRAGNTEAFF. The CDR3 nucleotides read TGTGCCAGCAGCCGGGCTGGGAACACTGAAGCTTTCTTT.

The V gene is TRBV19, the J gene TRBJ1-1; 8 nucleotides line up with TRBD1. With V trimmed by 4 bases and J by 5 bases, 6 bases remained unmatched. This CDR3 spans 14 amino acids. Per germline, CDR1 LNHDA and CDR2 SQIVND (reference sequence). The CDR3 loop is CASSSDRGGTEAFF. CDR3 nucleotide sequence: TGTGCCAGTAGTAGCGACAGGGGAGGGACTGAAGCTTTCTTT.

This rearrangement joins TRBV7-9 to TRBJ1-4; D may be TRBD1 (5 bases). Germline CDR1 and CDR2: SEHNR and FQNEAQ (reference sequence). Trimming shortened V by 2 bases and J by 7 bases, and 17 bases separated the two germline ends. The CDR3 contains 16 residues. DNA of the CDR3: TGTGCCAGCAGCTTAATTTTACCCCAGGGCGGTGAAAAACTGTTTTTT. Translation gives CASSLILPQGGEKLFF.

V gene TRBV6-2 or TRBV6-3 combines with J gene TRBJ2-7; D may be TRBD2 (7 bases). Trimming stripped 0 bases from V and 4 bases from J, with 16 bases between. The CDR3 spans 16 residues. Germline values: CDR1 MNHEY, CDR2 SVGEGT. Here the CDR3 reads CASSYSIRGARYEQYF. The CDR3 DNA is TGTGCCAGCAGTTACTCGATCCGGGGGGCGCGGTACGAGCAGTACTTC.

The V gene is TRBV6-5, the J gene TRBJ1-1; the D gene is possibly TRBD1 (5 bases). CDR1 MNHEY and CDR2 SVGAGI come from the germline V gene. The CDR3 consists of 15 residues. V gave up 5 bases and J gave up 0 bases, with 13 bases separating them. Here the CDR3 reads CASSIDSLMNTEAFF. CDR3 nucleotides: TGTGCCAGCAGTATTGACAGTCTCATGAACACTGAAGCTTTCTTT.

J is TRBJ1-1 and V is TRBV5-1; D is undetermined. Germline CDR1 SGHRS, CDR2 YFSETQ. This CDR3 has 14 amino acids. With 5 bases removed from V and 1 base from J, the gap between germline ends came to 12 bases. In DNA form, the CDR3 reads TGCGCCAGCAGACTGATAGTAAGGAACACTGAAGCTTTCTTT. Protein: CASRLIVRNTEAFF.

CDR3 sequence: CASSGTGGTDTQYF. The DNA for the CDR3 is TGTGCCAGCAGTGGGACAGGGGGGACAGATACGCAGTATTTT. The chain is built from TRBV25-1 and TRBJ2-3, with 10 bases that match TRBD1. The junction had 1 base not matched to a gene; V was cut back by 4 bases and J by 3 bases. This CDR3 contains 14 residues. CDR1 is MGHDK, CDR2 SYGVNS, per germline.

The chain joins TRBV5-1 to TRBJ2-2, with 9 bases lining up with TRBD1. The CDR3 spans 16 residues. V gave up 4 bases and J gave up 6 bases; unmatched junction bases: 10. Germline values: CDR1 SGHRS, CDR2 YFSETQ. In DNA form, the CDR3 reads TGCGCCAGCAGCCCCCAGGGGACAGGGAGCCCCGGGGAGCTGTTTTTT. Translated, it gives CASSPQGTGSPGELFF. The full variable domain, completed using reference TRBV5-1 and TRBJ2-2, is KAGVTQTPRYLIKTRGQQVTLSCSPISGHRSVSWYQQTPGQGLQFLFEYFSETQRNKGNFPGRFSGRQFSNSRSEMNVSTLELGDSALYLCASSPQGTGSPGELFFGEGSRLTVL.

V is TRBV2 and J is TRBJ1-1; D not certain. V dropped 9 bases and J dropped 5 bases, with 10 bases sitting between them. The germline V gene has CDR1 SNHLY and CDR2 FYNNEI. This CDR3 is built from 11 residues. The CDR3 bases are TGTGCCAGTAAGGCGGTGACTGAAGCTTTCTTT. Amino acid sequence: CASKAVTEAFF.

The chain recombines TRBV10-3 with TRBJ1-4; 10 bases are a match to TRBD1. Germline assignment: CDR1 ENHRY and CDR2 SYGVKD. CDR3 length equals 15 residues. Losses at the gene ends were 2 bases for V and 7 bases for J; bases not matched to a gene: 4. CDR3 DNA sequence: TGTGCCATCAGTGAGGACGGGACAGGGGCTGAAAAACTGTTTTTT. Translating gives CAISEDGTGAEKLFF.

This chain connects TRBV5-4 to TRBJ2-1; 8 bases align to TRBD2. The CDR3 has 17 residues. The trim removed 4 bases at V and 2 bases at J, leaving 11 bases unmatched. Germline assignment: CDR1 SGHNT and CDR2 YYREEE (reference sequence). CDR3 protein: CASSLDGSGGPYNEQFF. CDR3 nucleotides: TGTGCCAGCAGCCTGGACGGGAGCGGGGGTCCCTACAATGAGCAGTTCTTC.

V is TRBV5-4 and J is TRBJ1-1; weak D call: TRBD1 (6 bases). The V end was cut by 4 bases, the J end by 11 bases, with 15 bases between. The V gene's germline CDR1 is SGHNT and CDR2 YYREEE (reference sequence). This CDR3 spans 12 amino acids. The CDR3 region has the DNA TGTGCCAGCAGCCCACAGGGAGGGTTGGCTTTCTTT. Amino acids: CASSPQGGLAFF.

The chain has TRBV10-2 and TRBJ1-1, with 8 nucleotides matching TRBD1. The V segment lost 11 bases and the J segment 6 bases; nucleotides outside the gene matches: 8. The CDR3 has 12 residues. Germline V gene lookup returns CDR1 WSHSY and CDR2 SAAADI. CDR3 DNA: TGCGCCGGCGGACAGGGAAAGTCTGAAGCTTTCTTT. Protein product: CAGGQGKSEAFF.

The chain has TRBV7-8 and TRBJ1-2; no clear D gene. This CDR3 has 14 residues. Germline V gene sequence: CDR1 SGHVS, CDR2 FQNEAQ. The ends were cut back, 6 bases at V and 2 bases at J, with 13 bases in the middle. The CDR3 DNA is TGTGCCAGCAGGGCCAGTTCTGAAAACTATGGCTACACCTTC. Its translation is CASRASSENYGYTF.

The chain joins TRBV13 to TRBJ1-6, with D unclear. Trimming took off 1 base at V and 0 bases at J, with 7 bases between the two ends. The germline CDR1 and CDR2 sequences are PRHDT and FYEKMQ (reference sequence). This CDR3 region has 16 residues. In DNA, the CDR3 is TGTGCCAGCAGCTTAGAACAGAGCTCCTATAATTCACCCCTCCACTTT. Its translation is CASSLEQSSYNSPLHF.

CDR3 coding DNA: TGTGCCAGCAGCTCTTCCGGGTTATATAGCAATCAGCCCCAGCATTTT. It yields the protein CASSSSGLYSNQPQHF. The J gene is TRBJ1-5, the V gene TRBV7-2; D not certain. The CDR3 sequence is 16 residues long. V lost 4 bases and J lost 0, with 13 bases in between. Germline lookup yields CDR1 SGHTA and CDR2 FQGNSA. The full variable domain, with the rest looked up from reference TRBV7-2 and TRBJ1-5, is GAGVSQSPSNKVTEKGKDVELRCDPISGHTALYWYRQSLGQGLEFLIYFQGNSAPDKSGLPSDRFSAERTGGSVSTLTIQRTQQEDSAVYLCASSSSGLYSNQPQHFGDGTRLSIL.

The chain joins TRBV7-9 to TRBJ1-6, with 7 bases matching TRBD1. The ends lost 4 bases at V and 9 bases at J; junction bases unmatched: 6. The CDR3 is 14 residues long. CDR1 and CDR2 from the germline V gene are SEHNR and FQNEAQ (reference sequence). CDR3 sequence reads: CASSSGQGGSPLHF. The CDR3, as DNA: TGTGCCAGCAGCTCCGGGCAGGGGGGTTCACCCCTCCACTTT.

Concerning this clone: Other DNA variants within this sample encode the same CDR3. CDR3 nucleotides: TGTGCCAGTACCCGGCAGGGAAACACTGAAGCTTTCTTT. Translating gives CASTRQGNTEAFF. The chain is built from TRBV19 and TRBJ1-1, with D possibly being TRBD1 (5 bases). The CDR3 spans 13 residues. The V end was cut by 7 bases, the J end by 2 bases, with 11 bases between. CDR1 and CDR2 from the germline V gene are LNHDA and SQIVND (reference sequence).

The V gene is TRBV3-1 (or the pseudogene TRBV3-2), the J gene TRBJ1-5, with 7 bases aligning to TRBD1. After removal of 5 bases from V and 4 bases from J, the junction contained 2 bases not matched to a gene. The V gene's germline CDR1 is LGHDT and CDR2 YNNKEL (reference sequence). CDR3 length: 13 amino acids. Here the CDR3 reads CASSSTGNQPQHF. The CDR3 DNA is TGTGCCAGCAGCTCGACAGGGAATCAGCCCCAGCATTTT.

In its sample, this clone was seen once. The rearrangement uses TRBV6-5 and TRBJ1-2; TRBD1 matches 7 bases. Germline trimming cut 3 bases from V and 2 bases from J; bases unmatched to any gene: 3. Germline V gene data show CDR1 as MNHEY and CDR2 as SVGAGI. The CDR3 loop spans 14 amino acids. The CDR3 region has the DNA TGTGCCAGCAGTTATAGGGGGCTCAACTATGGCTACACCTTC. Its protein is CASSYRGLNYGYTF.

CDR3 residues: CARSENLEEGLPMNTEAFF. For the CDR3, the DNA is TGTGCCAGAAGCGAAAACCTCGAGGAGGGACTACCTATGAACACTGAAGCTTTCTTT. This rearrangement joins TRBV5-3 to TRBJ1-1; the D gene is possibly TRBD1 (5 bases). TRBV5-3 is known as an ORF, though its function is uncertain. The CDR3 spans 19 residues. The V end lost 4 bases, the J end lost 0 bases, and 25 bases lay between the germline ends.